The 30 T cell receptor beta chains in this list originate from one sample, sequenced in a study of Ad26.COV2.S vaccination and SARS-CoV-2 variants. TCRdb's copy holds only in-frame clones and misses some; the assay was immunoSEQ multiplex PCR. The table includes roughly 700,000 clones, 89% detected once. The treatment denotes: around 19 received Ad26.COV2.S at low or high dose, single or two shots; several received placebo; per-sample allocation not given. The samples date from day 63 after the first vaccine or placebo injection. The starting material was peripheral blood, obtained in a trial of Ad26.COV2.S vaccine versus placebo. The receptor set was obtained from a person between 18 and 59 years old who received the Ad26.COV2.S COVID-19 vaccine or a placebo.

CDR3 in amino acids: CASSLGAGGPSPLHF. DNA for the CDR3: TGTGCCAGCAGCTTGGGGGCGGGAGGACCTTCACCCCTCCACTTT. The chain employs TRBV2 and TRBJ1-6, with D possibly TRBD1 on 6 matching bases. The germline CDR1 and CDR2 sequences are SNHLY and FYNNEI. V lost 6 bases, J lost 9 bases, and 18 bases lay in between. CDR3 length: 15 residues.

A few counts support this clone. The genes are TRBV19 and TRBJ2-1; D remains ambiguous. The CDR3 extends over 14 amino acids. Trimming removed 7 bases from V and 3 bases from J, with 13 bases in between. From germline, CDR1 is LNHDA and CDR2 SQIVND (reference sequence). CDR3: CASKTSRLYNEQFF. The CDR3, as DNA: TGTGCCAGTAAGACATCCAGGCTCTACAATGAGCAGTTCTTC.

This sequence joins TRBV7-8 and TRBJ2-1; D might be TRBD2 (7 bases). Between the trimmed V and J ends, which lost 5 bases and 10 bases, there was a span of 21 bases. Germline V gene lookup returns CDR1 SGHVS and CDR2 FQNEAQ. The CDR3 spans 15 residues. For the CDR3, the DNA is TGTGCCAGCAGCCCAGCCGGGGGGCTGGCGGTCGAGCAGTTCTTC. Residues: CASSPAGGLAVEQFF.

The gene calls are TRBV24-1 and TRBJ2-1, with D possibly matching TRBD2 (6 bases). V was trimmed by 9 bases and J by 9 bases, leaving 23 bases between them. The length of the CDR3 is 15 residues. Germline V gene data show CDR1 as KGHDR and CDR2 as SFDVKD. In DNA, the CDR3 is TGTGCCACCTGGGATAGCCGACGCGCCGGGGGTGAGCAGTTCTTC. Translated: CATWDSRRAGGEQFF.

V is TRBV5-1 and J is TRBJ2-1; D call uncertain. Trimming took 4 bases from V and 5 from J, leaving 13 bases between them. The CDR3 extends over 14 amino acids. The germline gives CDR1 SGHRS, CDR2 YFSETQ. In DNA, the CDR3 is TGCGCCAGCAGCGCCGGTGGTCTCAACAATGAGCAGTTCTTC. Encoded protein: CASSAGGLNNEQFF.

This rearrangement joins TRBV2 to TRBJ2-7; D remains unclear. The V gene's germline CDR1 is SNHLY and CDR2 FYNNEI. With 6 bases removed from V and 12 bases from J, the gap between germline ends came to 15 bases. CDR3 length equals 11 residues. The CDR3: CASSVSLQGYF. CDR3 nucleotides: TGTGCCAGCAGCGTGTCTTTACAAGGGTACTTC.

This chain joins TRBV10-3 and TRBJ1-1, with D possibly matching TRBD1 (5 bases). Germline loops: CDR1 ENHRY, CDR2 SYGVKD. CDR3 length equals 15 residues. V gave up 6 bases and J gave up 1 base, with 15 bases separating them. CDR3 region: CAISPSGLRNTEAFF. The CDR3 DNA is TGTGCCATCAGCCCTTCGGGACTTCGGAACACTGAAGCTTTCTTT.

The V and J genes are TRBV15 and TRBJ1-2, with TRBD1 matching over 11 bases. Germline V gene data show CDR1 as LNHNV and CDR2 as YYDKDF (reference sequence). This CDR3 spans 15 amino acids. With 4 bases clipped from V and 8 bases from J, the junction kept 9 bases outside the gene matches. The CDR3 region is CATSNPGQGALGYTF. The CDR3 nucleotides are TGTGCCACCAGCAACCCTGGACAGGGGGCTTTGGGCTACACCTTC.

In this sample, this clone turned up once. The chain links TRBV11-2 to TRBJ1-2; D gene ambiguous. Germline CDR1 reads SGHAT; CDR2 reads FQNNGV. V was clipped by 0 bases and J by 8 bases, with 22 bases between them. The CDR3 is made up of 17 amino acids. The CDR3 DNA reads TGTGCCAGCAGCTTAGACCCCGCGGCCCCAGGCGAAGAAGGCTACACCTTC. Translation gives CASSLDPAAPGEEGYTF.

This clone showed up just once. The gene calls are TRBV3-1 (or the pseudogene TRBV3-2) and TRBJ1-2; weak D call: TRBD1 (6 bases). CDR3 length equals 15 residues. Trimming stripped 4 bases from V and 4 bases from J, with 16 bases between. The V gene's germline CDR1 is LGHDT and CDR2 YNNKEL (reference sequence). The CDR3 spells CASSPNRDVGYGYTF. The CDR3, as DNA: TGTGCCAGCAGCCCAAACAGGGACGTCGGCTATGGCTACACCTTC.

The gene calls are TRBV4-3 and TRBJ1-2, with D uncertain. CDR3 length equals 15 residues. V was shortened by 2 bases and J by 2 bases, with 12 bases between the two germline ends. Per germline, CDR1 LGHNA and CDR2 YSLEER. This CDR3 reads CASSQTWGTNYGYTF. The CDR3 DNA is TGCGCCAGCAGCCAAACATGGGGTACGAACTATGGCTACACCTTC.

V and J are TRBV25-1 and TRBJ2-5; 7 positions match TRBD2. CDR1 is MGHDK and CDR2 is SYGVNS in the germline V gene. The CDR3 runs 15 residues. V trimming: 3 bases; J trimming: 2 bases; junction bases outside the gene matches: 6. Here the CDR3 reads CASSDPLALQETQYF. CDR3 bases: TGTGCCAGCAGTGACCCACTAGCGTTACAAGAGACCCAGTACTTC.

The rearrangement joins TRBV19 to TRBJ2-5; D might be TRBD1 (7 bases). CDR3 size: 14 residues. Germline lookup yields CDR1 LNHDA and CDR2 SQIVND (reference sequence). The V and J ends lost 7 bases and 3 bases respectively, with 15 bases between them. In DNA, the CDR3 is TGTGCCAGTACCTCAGGGGGGCAGAAAGAGACCCAGTACTTC. It yields the protein CASTSGGQKETQYF. The full variable domain, with the rest looked up from reference TRBV19 and TRBJ2-5, is DGGITQSPKYLFRKEGQNVTLSCEQNLNHDAMYWYRQDPGQGLRLIYYSQIVNDFQKGDIAEGYSVSREKKESFPLTVTSAQKNPTAFYLCASTSGGQKETQYFGPGTRLLVL.

The chain has TRBV7-9 and TRBJ2-4; D possibly corresponds to TRBD1 (5 bases). CDR1 and CDR2 from the germline V gene are SEHNR and FQNEAQ (reference sequence). V was clipped by 6 bases and J by 0 bases, with 9 bases between them. The CDR3 length is 14 residues. The CDR3: CASSPREAKNIQYF. DNA for the CDR3: TGTGCCAGCAGTCCCAGGGAAGCCAAAAACATTCAGTACTTC. The full variable domain, rest sourced from reference TRBV7-9 and TRBJ2-4, is DTGVSQNPRHKITKRGQNVTFRCDPISEHNRLYWYRQTLGQGPEFLTYFQNEAQLEKSRLLSDRFSAERPKGSFSTLEIQRTEQGDSAMYLCASSPREAKNIQYFGAGTRLSVL.

The rearrangement joins TRBV11-1 to TRBJ1-1; TRBD1 aligns across 9 bases. This CDR3 is 14 amino acids long. The ends lost 3 bases at V and 6 bases at J; junction bases unmatched: 5. Looked up from germline, CDR1 is SGHAT and CDR2 is FQDESV (reference sequence). The CDR3 loop reads CASSFTGGGAEAFF. The CDR3 nucleotides read TGTGCCAGCAGCTTCACAGGGGGCGGAGCTGAAGCTTTCTTT.

The chain recombines TRBV4-2 with TRBJ2-7; D is unresolved. The CDR3 covers 14 residues. The V gene's germline CDR1 is LGHNA and CDR2 YNFKEQ. Trimming left V 4 bases short and J 1 base short, with 11 bases between. The CDR3 is CASSPDQVSYEQYF. The CDR3 nucleotides are TGTGCCAGCAGCCCAGACCAGGTGTCCTACGAGCAGTACTTC.

The J gene is TRBJ2-2, the V gene TRBV18; 11 bases match TRBD1. The J segment lost 4 bases and the V segment lost 1 base, leaving 5 bases of the junction unmatched. Germline V CDR1 and CDR2: KGHSH, LQKENI. The CDR3 covers 17 residues. Here the CDR3 reads CASSPRPGTGGTGELFF. The DNA for the CDR3 is TGTGCCAGCTCACCACGGCCCGGGACAGGGGGCACCGGGGAGCTGTTTTTT.

V and J are TRBV7-8 and TRBJ2-7; 7 nucleotides agree with TRBD2. V gave up 5 bases and J gave up 0 bases; unmatched junction bases: 7. Per the germline V gene, CDR1 is SGHVS and CDR2 is FQNEAQ. CDR3 length: 15 amino acids. This CDR3 is CASSPGTISSYEQYF. The CDR3 region has the DNA TGTGCCAGCAGCCCCGGGACTATCAGCTCCTACGAGCAGTACTTC. Variable domain in full (rest from reference TRBV7-8 and TRBJ2-7): GAGVSQSPRYKVAKRGQDVALRCDPISGHVSLFWYQQALGQGPEFLTYFQNEAQLDKSGLPSDRFFAERPEGSVSTLKIQRTQQEDSAVYLCASSPGTISSYEQYFGPGTRLTVT.

J is TRBJ2-2 and V is TRBV11-3, with D unclear. Trimming stripped 4 bases from V and 0 bases from J, with 6 bases between. This CDR3 contains 14 residues. Germline lookup yields CDR1 SGHNT and CDR2 YENEEA. The CDR3 loop reads CASSSPSNTGELFF. Here the CDR3 DNA reads TGTGCCAGCAGCTCCCCCTCGAACACCGGGGAGCTGTTTTTT.

The chain uses TRBV29-1 and TRBJ1-2, with D perhaps matching TRBD1 (5 bases). Trimming took off 1 base at V and 3 bases at J, with 15 bases between the two ends. CDR1 and CDR2 from the germline V gene are SQVTM and ANQGSEA. The CDR3 has 15 residues. CDR3 coding DNA: TGCAGCGTTGAAGGCGGAATAACAGGCTACTATGGCTACACCTTC. It is translated as CSVEGGITGYYGYTF. Full variable domain (remainder filled in from reference TRBV29-1 and TRBJ1-2): SAVISQKPSRDICQRGTSLTIQCQVDSQVTMMFWYRQQPGQSLTLIATANQGSEATYESGFVIDKFPISRPNLTFSTLTVSNMSPEDSSIYLCSVEGGITGYYGYTFGSGTRLTVV.

This chain connects TRBV24-1 to TRBJ1-2; no clear D. CDR3 length: 13 amino acids. V dropped 4 bases and J dropped 8 bases, with 13 bases sitting between them. The germline V gene encodes CDR1 KGHDR and CDR2 SFDVKD. CDR3 coding DNA: TGTGCCACCAGTGAGTTAGACTCTTCCGGCTACACCTTC. Protein: CATSELDSSGYTF.

The chain employs TRBV3-1 (or the pseudogene TRBV3-2) and TRBJ2-5; D is possibly TRBD1 (6 bases). This CDR3 is built from 15 residues. Trimming left V 1 base short and J 2 bases short, with 11 bases between. Germline assignment: CDR1 LGHDT and CDR2 YNNKEL (reference sequence). CDR3 nucleotide sequence: TGTGCCAGCAGCCAAGTTCCGGGACAACAAGAGACCCAGTACTTC. It encodes CASSQVPGQQETQYF.

This clone has more than one count but fewer than ten. This sequence joins TRBV23-1 and TRBJ1-2; D perhaps matches TRBD1 (6 bases). TRBV23-1 is classed as an ORF, of uncertain function. This CDR3 is built from 14 residues. V shed 8 bases and J shed 9 bases, with 22 bases lying between them. CDR3 residues: CASHARDNFICYTF. In nucleotides, the CDR3 is TGCGCCAGCCACGCTAGGGACAACTTTATCTGCTACACCTTC.

V usage is TRBV7-9 and J usage is TRBJ1-4, with D possibly TRBD1 on 5 matching bases. This CDR3 comprises 14 residues. The germline CDR1 and CDR2 sequences are SEHNR and FQNEAQ (reference sequence). Trimming stripped 5 bases from V and 8 bases from J, with 15 bases between. The chain's CDR3 is CASSPGREEEKLFF. The CDR3 nucleotides read TGTGCCAGCAGCCCAGGGAGGGAGGAAGAAAAACTGTTTTTT. The whole variable domain, remainder taken from reference TRBV7-9 and TRBJ1-4, is DTGVSQNPRHKITKRGQNVTFRCDPISEHNRLYWYRQTLGQGPEFLTYFQNEAQLEKSRLLSDRFSAERPKGSFSTLEIQRTEQGDSAMYLCASSPGREEEKLFFGSGTQLSVL.

In this sample, this clone turned up once. DNA of the CDR3: TGTGCCAGCAGGGCGAGTAGCGGGAGGGCTAGCGGGGAGCTGTTTTTT. This codes for CASRASSGRASGELFF. The V call is TRBV2, the J call TRBJ2-2; 11 bases align to TRBD2. Germline trimming cut 6 bases from V and 7 bases from J; bases unmatched to any gene: 10. The CDR3 spans 16 residues. Germline CDR1 SNHLY, CDR2 FYNNEI.

This chain links TRBV19 with TRBJ2-2; D possibly matches TRBD1 or TRBD2 (5 bases each). This CDR3 is built from 16 residues. Germline V gene data show CDR1 as LNHDA and CDR2 as SQIVND (reference sequence). With 4 bases removed from V and 1 base from J, the gap between germline ends came to 13 bases. The CDR3 coding sequence is TGTGCCAGTAGTAGACGGGGCTGGGAGAACACCGGGGAGCTGTTTTTT. This codes for CASSRRGWENTGELFF. Based on the CDR3 plus reference TRBV19 and TRBJ2-2, the full variable domain is DGGITQSPKYLFRKEGQNVTLSCEQNLNHDAMYWYRQDPGQGLRLIYYSQIVNDFQKGDIAEGYSVSREKKESFPLTVTSAQKNPTAFYLCASSRRGWENTGELFFGEGSRLTVL.

V gene TRBV30 combines with J gene TRBJ2-7; tentatively, D is TRBD2 (6 bases). The V and J ends lost 8 bases and 0 bases respectively, with 17 bases between them. This CDR3 spans 14 amino acids. Germline V lookup: CDR1 GTSNPN, CDR2 SVGIG (reference sequence). In nucleotides, the CDR3 is TGTGCCGGCCATAAGTTGGGGGGCTCCTACGAGCAGTACTTC. It encodes CAGHKLGGSYEQYF.

The chain has TRBV10-1 and TRBJ2-4, with D tentatively TRBD2 (6 bases). V gave up 2 bases and J gave up 8 bases, with 19 bases separating them. CDR3 length: 16 amino acids. CDR1 is WNHNN, CDR2 SYGVQD, per germline (reference sequence). CDR3 nucleotide sequence: TGCGCCAGCAGTGAGGCCGGGACCCCGGGAGTAGACATTCAGTACTTC. Translating it yields CASSEAGTPGVDIQYF.

As DNA, the CDR3 is TGCGCCAGCAGCTTGGAGGTGGGGTTGGATGAGCAGTTCTTC. The encoded protein is CASSLEVGLDEQFF. The rearrangement links TRBV5-1 to TRBJ2-1; D ambiguous. The ends were cut back, 0 bases at V and 8 bases at J, with 12 bases in the middle. CDR1 is SGHRS and CDR2 is YFSETQ in the germline V gene. The CDR3 covers 14 residues.

The genes are TRBV24-1 and TRBJ2-7, with D possibly TRBD2 on 5 matching bases. Germline V gene sequence: CDR1 KGHDR, CDR2 SFDVKD. The CDR3 length is 14 residues. V was shortened by 3 bases and J by 2 bases, with 10 bases between the two germline ends. The CDR3 nucleotides are TGTGCCACCAGTGATCCCTTGAGGGCCTACGAGCAGTACTTC. Translation gives CATSDPLRAYEQYF.